This TCR beta chain originates from a study of T cell clones after liver transplantation. On the study more broadly: Post-transplant blood was tracked for graft-donor-reactive T cell clones identified in a pre-transplant mixed lymphocyte reaction. Without induction therapy, subjects received standard immunosuppression until 12-24 months post-transplant.

Study outcomes and limitations: A significant post-transplant drop in circulating graft-donor-reactive CD4 TCRbeta sequences occurred in most of the 8 subjects.

TCRdb's table, derived via immunoSEQ multiplex PCR, lists solely in-frame clones and lacks some. The sample consists of fewer than 20,000 clones, more than 80% of them appearing once. For this clone: Its specificity is unknown.

Germline lookup yields CDR1 SGHDT and CDR2 YYEEEE. The V gene lost 7 bases and the J gene lost 8 bases, with 18 bases spanning the gap. The CDR3 sequence is 14 residues long. The sequence came from a human patient who received a liver transplant. Certain T cells may be donor cells from the graft. The sample was CD8+ T cells from blood, taken approximately 3.5 years after liver transplant. The rearrangement uses TRBV5-6 and TRBJ1-4, with TRBD1 as a possible D gene (6 bases). CDR3 residues: CASSGGLEEEKLFF. The CDR3 DNA is TGTGCCAGCTCTGGGGGCCTTGAGGAGGAAAAACTGTTTTTT.